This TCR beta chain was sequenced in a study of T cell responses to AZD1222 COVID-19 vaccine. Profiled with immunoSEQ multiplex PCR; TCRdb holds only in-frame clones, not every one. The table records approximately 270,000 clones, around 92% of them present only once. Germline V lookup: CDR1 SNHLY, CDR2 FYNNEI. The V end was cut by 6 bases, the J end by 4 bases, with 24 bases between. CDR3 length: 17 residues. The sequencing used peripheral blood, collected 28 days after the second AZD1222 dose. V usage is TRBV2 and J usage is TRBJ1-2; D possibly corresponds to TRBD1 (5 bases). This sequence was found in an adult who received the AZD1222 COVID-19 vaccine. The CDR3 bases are TGTGCCAGCAGACAACTCCTGTTGGGGGAGTTATTCTATGGCTACACCTTC. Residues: CASRQLLLGELFYGYTF.